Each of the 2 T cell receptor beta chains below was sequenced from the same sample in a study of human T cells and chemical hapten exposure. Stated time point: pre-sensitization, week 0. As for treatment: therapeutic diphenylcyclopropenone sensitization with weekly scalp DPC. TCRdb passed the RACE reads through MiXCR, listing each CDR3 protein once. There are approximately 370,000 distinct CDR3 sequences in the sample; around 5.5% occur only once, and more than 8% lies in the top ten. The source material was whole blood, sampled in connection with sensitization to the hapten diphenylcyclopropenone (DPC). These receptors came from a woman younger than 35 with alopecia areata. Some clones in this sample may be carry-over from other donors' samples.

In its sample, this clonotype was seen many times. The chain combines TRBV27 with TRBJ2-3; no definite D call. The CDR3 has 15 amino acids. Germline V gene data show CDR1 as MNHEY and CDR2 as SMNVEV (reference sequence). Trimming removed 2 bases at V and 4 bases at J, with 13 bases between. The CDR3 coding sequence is TGTGCCAGCAGTTTAATCTCGTCACGCGCAGATACGCAGTATTTT. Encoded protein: CASSLISSRADTQYF.

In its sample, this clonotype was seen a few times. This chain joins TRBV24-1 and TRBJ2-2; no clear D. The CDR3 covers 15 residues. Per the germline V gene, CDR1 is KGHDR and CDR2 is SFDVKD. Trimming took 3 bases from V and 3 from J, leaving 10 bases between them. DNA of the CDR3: TGTGCCACCAGTGATCCGTCCCGGGACACCGGGGAGCTGTTTTTT. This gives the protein CATSDPSRDTGELFF.